Following are 8 T cell receptor beta chains from one sample sequenced in a study of T cells after yellow fever vaccination. TCRdb ran MiXCR on the 5' RACE reads and lists one entry per CDR3 protein. The sample holds a few hundred thousand distinct CDR3 sequences; roughly 21% are singletons and the top ten take roughly an eighth. This material consisted of PBMCs, taken 15 days after the yellow fever booster vaccination. These receptor sequences come from a man in his thirties or forties who received the YFV17D yellow fever vaccine.

This clonotype was counted between two and nine times. The V call is TRBV15, the J call TRBJ2-2; 8 bases match TRBD2. Germline V gene sequence: CDR1 LNHNV, CDR2 YYDKDF (reference sequence). V lost 0 bases and J lost 4; bases outside the gene matches: 4. This CDR3 is 16 amino acids long. DNA for the CDR3: TGTGCCACCAGCAGAGAAGCGGGAGTCGGCACCGGGGAGCTGTTTTTT. It encodes CATSREAGVGTGELFF. Complete variable domain (other parts from reference TRBV15 and TRBJ2-2): DAMVIQNPRYQVTQFGKPVTLSCSQTLNHNVMYWYQQKSSQAPKLLFHYYDKDFNNEADTPDNFQSRRPNTSFCFLDIRSPGLGDTAMYLCATSREAGVGTGELFFGEGSRLTVL.

The chain recombines TRBV4-3 with TRBJ1-6, with D possibly being TRBD1 (5 bases). CDR1 and CDR2 from the germline V gene are LGHNA and YSLEER. Deletions cut 5 bases from V and 7 bases from J, with 12 bases between. The CDR3 has 14 residues. CDR3 region: CASSGRDWNSPLHF. The CDR3 DNA follows: TGCGCCAGCAGCGGACGGGACTGGAATTCACCCCTCCACTTT.

This clonotype was recorded many times. This chain connects TRBV28 to TRBJ2-7; no definite D call. Trimming removed 3 bases at V and 2 bases at J, with 8 bases between. CDR1 MDHEN and CDR2 SYDVKM come from the germline V gene. The CDR3 loop spans 13 amino acids. The chain's CDR3 is CASSLESAYEQYF. CDR3 coding DNA: TGTGCCAGCAGTTTGGAGTCCGCCTACGAGCAGTACTTC.

The J gene is TRBJ2-7, the V gene TRBV4-3; 12 nucleotides agree with TRBD2. The V segment lost 1 base and the J segment 7 bases; nucleotides outside the gene matches: 8. Germline loops: CDR1 LGHNA, CDR2 YSLEER. The CDR3 is made up of 16 amino acids. CDR3 DNA: TGCGCCAGCAGCCAAGCTCGGACTAGCGGGACCGGGGAGCAGTACTTC. Translating it yields CASSQARTSGTGEQYF.

This clonotype came up a few times. This sequence joins TRBV12-3 or TRBV12-4 and TRBJ2-7; D uncertain. CDR3 size: 12 residues. Trimming shortened V by 4 bases and J by 3 bases, and 7 bases separated the two germline ends. The chain's CDR3 is CASSSNFYEQYF. The DNA of the CDR3 is TGTGCCAGCAGTTCCAATTTCTACGAGCAGTACTTC.

Only a few counts were recorded for this clonotype. The chain recombines TRBV9 with TRBJ2-2, with 7 nucleotides matching TRBD2. The germline V gene has CDR1 SGDLS and CDR2 YYNGEE. The CDR3 runs 15 residues. The trim removed 5 bases at V and 4 bases at J, leaving 8 bases unmatched. In nucleotides, the CDR3 is TGTGCCAGCAGTCAGCGGAGCGGGATCACCGGGGAGCTGTTTTTT. Translation: CASSQRSGITGELFF.

This chain connects TRBV10-1 to TRBJ1-1; D is ambiguous. The CDR3 is made up of 13 amino acids. Germline CDR1 and CDR2: WNHNN and SYGVQD (reference sequence). In nucleotides, the CDR3 is TGCGCGGTCCGAGCAGGAATGAACACTGAAGCTTTCTTT. It specifies CAVRAGMNTEAFF.

This clonotype was detected only a few times. The rearrangement uses TRBV28 and TRBJ2-1; TRBD2 agrees at 9 bases. Germline values: CDR1 MDHEN, CDR2 SYDVKM. The CDR3 totals 14 residues. Germline trimming cut 5 bases from V and 7 bases from J; bases unmatched to any gene: 6. The CDR3 bases are TGTGCCAGCAGTGGCGGGAGGGCCTTTAATGAGCAGTTCTTC. It is translated as CASSGGRAFNEQFF.